This TCR beta chain is from a study of T cells in Graves' hyperthyroidism and ophthalmopathy. The source of the PBMCs was approximately 9.5 ml of fresh peripheral blood. Authors of the study amplified TCR beta CDR3 regions from RNA transcripts. Initially, a first-round RT-PCR of the TCR CDR3 employed the HTBI primer set. TCRdb fed the multiplex PCR reads into MiXCR, producing one record per CDR3 protein. The table has approximately 600,000 distinct CDR3 sequences, around 15% seen once. V lost 5 bases and J lost 4, with 14 bases in between. Germline values: CDR1 PRHDT, CDR2 FYEKMQ (reference sequence). The CDR3 loop spans 14 amino acids.

This rearrangement joins TRBV13 to TRBJ1-1, with D tentatively TRBD1 (5 bases). The receptor's source is a woman under 40 with Graves' hyperthyroidism. The sequenced sample was blood. This chain's CDR3 is CASSQLGQSTEAFF. CDR3 bases: TGTGCCAGCAGCCAGCTGGGGCAGAGCACTGAAGCTTTCTTT.